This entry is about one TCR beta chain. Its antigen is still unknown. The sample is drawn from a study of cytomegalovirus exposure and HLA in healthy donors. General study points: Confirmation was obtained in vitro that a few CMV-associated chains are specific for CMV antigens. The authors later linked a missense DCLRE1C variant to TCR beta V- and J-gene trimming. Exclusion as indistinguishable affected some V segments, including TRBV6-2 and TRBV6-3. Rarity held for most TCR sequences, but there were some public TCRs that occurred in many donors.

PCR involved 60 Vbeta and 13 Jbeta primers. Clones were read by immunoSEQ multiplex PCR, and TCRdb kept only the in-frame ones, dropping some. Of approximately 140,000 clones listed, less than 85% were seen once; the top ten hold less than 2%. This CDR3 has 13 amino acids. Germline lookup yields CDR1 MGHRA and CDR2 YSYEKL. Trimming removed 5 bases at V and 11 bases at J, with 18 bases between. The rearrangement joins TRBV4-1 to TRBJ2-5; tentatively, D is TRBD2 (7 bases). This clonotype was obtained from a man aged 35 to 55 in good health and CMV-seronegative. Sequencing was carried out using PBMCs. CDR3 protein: CASSAAGAREQYF. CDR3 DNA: TGCGCCAGCAGCGCCGCGGGGGCTCGAGAGCAGTACTTC.